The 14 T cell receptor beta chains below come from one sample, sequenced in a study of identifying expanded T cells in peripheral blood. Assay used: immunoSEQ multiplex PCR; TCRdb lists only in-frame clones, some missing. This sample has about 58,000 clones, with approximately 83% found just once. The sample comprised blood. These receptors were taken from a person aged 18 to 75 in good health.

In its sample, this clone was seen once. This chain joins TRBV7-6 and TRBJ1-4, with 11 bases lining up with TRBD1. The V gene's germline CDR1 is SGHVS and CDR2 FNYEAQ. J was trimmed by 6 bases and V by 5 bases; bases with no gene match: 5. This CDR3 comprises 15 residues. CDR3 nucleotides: TGTGCCAGCAGCCCCGGACAGGGGGCTTATGAAAAACTGTTTTTT. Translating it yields CASSPGQGAYEKLFF.

The CDR3 here is CAWKTGTGRNTIYF. For the CDR3, the DNA is TGTGCCTGGAAAACCGGGACAGGAAGAAACACCATATATTTT. The rearrangement uses TRBV30 and TRBJ1-3; 8 bases agree with TRBD1. Germline CDR1 GTSNPN, CDR2 SVGIG (reference sequence). This CDR3 is built from 14 residues. V lost 4 bases to trimming and J lost 5 bases; unmatched junction nucleotides: 7.

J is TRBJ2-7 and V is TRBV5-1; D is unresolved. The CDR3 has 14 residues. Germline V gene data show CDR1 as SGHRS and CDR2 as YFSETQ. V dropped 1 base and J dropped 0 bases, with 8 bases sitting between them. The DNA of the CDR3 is TGCGCCAGCAGCTTGCACGGTACCTCCTACGAGCAGTACTTC. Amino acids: CASSLHGTSYEQYF.

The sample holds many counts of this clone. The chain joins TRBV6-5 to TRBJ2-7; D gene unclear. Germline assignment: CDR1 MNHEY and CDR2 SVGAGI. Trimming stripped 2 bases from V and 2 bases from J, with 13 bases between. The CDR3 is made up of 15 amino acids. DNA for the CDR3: TGTGCCAGCAGTTACCGACATCGGGTCACCTACGAGCAGTACGTC. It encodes CASSYRHRVTYEQYV.

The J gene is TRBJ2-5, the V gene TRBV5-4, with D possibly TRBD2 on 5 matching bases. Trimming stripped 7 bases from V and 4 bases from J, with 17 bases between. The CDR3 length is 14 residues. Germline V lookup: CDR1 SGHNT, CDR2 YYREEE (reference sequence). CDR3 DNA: TGTGCCAGCTCCCGGGATCCTAAGGCAGAGACCCAGTACTTC. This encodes CASSRDPKAETQYF.

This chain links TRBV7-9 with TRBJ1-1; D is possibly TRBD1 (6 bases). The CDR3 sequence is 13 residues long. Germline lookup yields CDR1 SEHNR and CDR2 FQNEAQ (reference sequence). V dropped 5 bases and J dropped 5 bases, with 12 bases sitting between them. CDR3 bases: TGTGCCAGCAGCCCCGGGGGGCGGACTGAAGCTTTCTTT. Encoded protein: CASSPGGRTEAFF.

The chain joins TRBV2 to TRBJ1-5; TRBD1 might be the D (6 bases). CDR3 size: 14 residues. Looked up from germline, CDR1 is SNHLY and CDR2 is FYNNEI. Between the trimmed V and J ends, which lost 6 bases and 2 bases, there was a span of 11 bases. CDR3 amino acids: CASRQGQGNQPQHF. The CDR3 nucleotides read TGTGCCAGCAGACAGGGACAAGGCAATCAGCCCCAGCATTTT.

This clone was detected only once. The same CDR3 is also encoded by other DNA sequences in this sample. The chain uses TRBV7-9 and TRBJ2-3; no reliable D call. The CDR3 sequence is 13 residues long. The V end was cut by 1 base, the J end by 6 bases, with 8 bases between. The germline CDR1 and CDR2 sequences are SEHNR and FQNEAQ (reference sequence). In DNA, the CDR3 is TGTGCCAGCAGCTTAGATGGCCGGGATACGCAGTATTTT. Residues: CASSLDGRDTQYF. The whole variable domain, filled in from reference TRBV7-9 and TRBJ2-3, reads DTGVSQNPRHKITKRGQNVTFRCDPISEHNRLYWYRQTLGQGPEFLTYFQNEAQLEKSRLLSDRFSAERPKGSFSTLEIQRTEQGDSAMYLCASSLDGRDTQYFGPGTRLTVL.

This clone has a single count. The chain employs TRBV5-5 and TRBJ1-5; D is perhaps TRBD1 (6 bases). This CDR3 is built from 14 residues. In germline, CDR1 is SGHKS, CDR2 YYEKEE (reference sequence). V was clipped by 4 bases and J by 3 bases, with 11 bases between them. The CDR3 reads CASSPGQINQPQHF. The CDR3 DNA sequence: TGTGCCAGCAGCCCGGGACAAATCAATCAGCCCCAGCATTTT.

The CDR3 reads CASSQAPRGLGEKLFF. The CDR3 nucleotides are TGCGCCAGCAGCCAAGCCCCGAGGGGGCTAGGTGAAAAACTGTTTTTT. The V call is TRBV4-1, the J call TRBJ1-4; 7 bases agree with TRBD1. V shed 1 base, J shed 7 bases, and the junction held 9 bases outside the gene matches. Germline V gene data show CDR1 as MGHRA and CDR2 as YSYEKL. The CDR3 is 16 amino acids.

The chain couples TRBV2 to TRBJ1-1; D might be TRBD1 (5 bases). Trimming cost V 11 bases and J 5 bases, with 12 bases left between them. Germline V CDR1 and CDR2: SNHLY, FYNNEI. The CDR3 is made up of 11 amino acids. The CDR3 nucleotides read TGTGCCGTACATGACAGAACTGAAGCTTTCTTT. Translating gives CAVHDRTEAFF.

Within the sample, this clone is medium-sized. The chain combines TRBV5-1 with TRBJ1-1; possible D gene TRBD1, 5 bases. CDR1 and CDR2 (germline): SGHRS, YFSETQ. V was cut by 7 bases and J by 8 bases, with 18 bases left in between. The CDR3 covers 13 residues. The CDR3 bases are TGCGCCAGCGATCCTGGATGGGGCATCGAAGCTTTCTTT. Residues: CASDPGWGIEAFF.

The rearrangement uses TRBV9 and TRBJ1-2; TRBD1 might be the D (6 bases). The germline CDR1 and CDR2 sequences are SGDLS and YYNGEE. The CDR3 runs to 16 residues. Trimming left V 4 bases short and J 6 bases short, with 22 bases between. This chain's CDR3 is CASSPPGALRAHGYTF. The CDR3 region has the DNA TGTGCCAGCAGCCCGCCAGGGGCCCTTCGGGCCCATGGCTACACCTTC.

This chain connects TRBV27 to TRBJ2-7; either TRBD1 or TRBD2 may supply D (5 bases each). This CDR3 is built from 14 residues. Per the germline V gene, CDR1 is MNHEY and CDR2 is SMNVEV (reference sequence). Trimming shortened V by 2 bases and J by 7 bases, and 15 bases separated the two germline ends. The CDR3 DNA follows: TGTGCCAGCAGTTTACAGGGCTCTACGGGGGAGCAGTACGTC. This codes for CASSLQGSTGEQYV.